This is a list of T cell receptor beta chains from one sample in a study of blood T cell repertoires in COVID-19. Measured with immunoSEQ multiplex PCR; TCRdb has only the in-frame clones, and not every one. The sample has about 140,000 clones; roughly 80% are singletons. Sequenced input: peripheral blood. These receptors were obtained from a man aged 50 to 59 with acute or convalescent COVID-19. Each CDR3 is given with its conserved first and last residue. A D gene is named only where the DNA matches it firmly. For some rows the clone size is stated as once, few or many, or as a class when expanded; others skip it.

j_call v_call d_call cdr3_length clone_size cdr3_nt cdr3_aa
TRBJ2-5 TRBV28 TRBD1 14 - TGTGCCAGCAGTCGACAGGGAAACAGGGAGACCCAGTACTTC CASSRQGNRETQYF
TRBJ1-6 TRBV18 TRBD1 14 - TGTGCCAGCTCACCGACAGGGGTCGATTCACCCCTCCACTTT CASSPTGVDSPLHF
TRBJ1-1 TRBV5-5 TRBD1 13 - TGTGCCAGCAGCCCGACAGGGGCCACTGAAGCTTTCTTT CASSPTGATEAFF
TRBJ2-7 TRBV19 TRBD2 13 - TGTGCCAGCGGGACTAGCGGGGGGTATGAGCAGTACTTC CASGTSGGYEQYF
TRBJ1-2 TRBV11-2 - 14 - TGTGCCAGCAGCCCTACTAGTAGCGGGTATGGCTACACCTTC CASSPTSSGYGYTF
TRBJ1-2 TRBV6-5 - 12 - TGTGCCAGCAGAGGGGATACCTATGGCTACACCTTC CASRGDTYGYTF
TRBJ2-1 TRBV29-1 TRBD1 13 - TGCAGCGCGGACAGGGGGCAAAGCGATGAGCAGTTCTTC CSADRGQSDEQFF
TRBJ1-1 TRBV10-1 TRBD1 16 once TGCGCCAGCAGCTTGGACAGGGGAGTGAGGAACACTGAAGCTTTCTTT CASSLDRGVRNTEAFF
TRBJ2-2 TRBV4-1 - 17 - TGCGCCAGCAGCCGGAGCGGGTTGGGGGGGGCCCCCGGGGAGCTGTTTTTT CASSRSGLGGAPGELFF
TRBJ2-2 TRBV12-5 - 18 - TGTGCTAGTGGTTTGATACTTTCGAACCGAGGCATCAGCGGGGAGCTGTTTTTT CASGLILSNRGISGELFF
TRBJ1-5 TRBV5-5 TRBD1 15 - TGTGCCAGCAGCTTGTCGGGACAGAACAATCAGCCCCAGCATTTT CASSLSGQNNQPQHF
TRBJ2-4 TRBV5-1 TRBD1 14 - TGCGCCAGTCGGGACAGGATAGCCAAAAACATTCAGTACTTC CASRDRIAKNIQYF
TRBJ2-5 TRBV5-1 TRBD1 17 - TGCGCCAGCAGCTTGCTACCCCTGACAGGGGCTCAAGAGACCCAGTACTTC CASSLLPLTGAQETQYF
TRBJ1-4 TRBV4-2 TRBD1 18 once TGTGCCAGCAGCCAGGACCTCCCGGGACAGGGGGGAAATGAAAAACTGTTTTTT CASSQDLPGQGGNEKLFF
TRBJ1-1 TRBV30 - 13 few TGTGCCTGGGACGTGGGGGCAAGGGGAACAGCTTTCTTT CAWDVGARGTAFF
TRBJ2-1 TRBV7-3 - 16 - TGTGCCAGCAGCTCCCTTGGGGGCAGCTCCTACAATGAGCAGTTCTTC CASSSLGGSSYNEQFF
TRBJ1-2 TRBV14 - 14 - TGTGCCAGCAGCGGGTCGACAGGTGCGGCTGGCTACACCTTC CASSGSTGAAGYTF
TRBJ2-1 TRBV19 TRBD2 15 - TGTGCCAGTAGTATTCTAGCGGGGGAGGGAGTGGAGCAGTTCTTC CASSILAGEGVEQFF
TRBJ1-2 TRBV27 TRBD1 17 few TGTGCCAGCAAACAGCGACAGGGACCGGCGGTTAACTATGGCTACACCTTC CASKQRQGPAVNYGYTF
TRBJ2-5 TRBV30 TRBD1 14 - TGTGCCTGGGACCGGGACAGGGTAGGGGAGACCCAGTACTTC CAWDRDRVGETQYF
TRBJ2-5 TRBV7-9 TRBD2 15 once TGTGCCAGCAGCTTACTCCGGGGGGGCCCAGAGACCCAGTACTTC CASSLLRGGPETQYF
TRBJ2-5 TRBV9 - 13 - TGTGCCAGCAGCGTAGGTAACTGGGAGACCCAGTACTTC CASSVGNWETQYF
TRBJ2-7 TRBV5-1 - 13 - TGCGCCAGCAGCTTGGACACATCCTACGAGCAGTACTTC CASSLDTSYEQYF
TRBJ1-2 TRBV2 TRBD1 15 - TGTGCCAGCAGTGATGAAGGGGGCTTTGGCTATGGCTACACCTTC CASSDEGGFGYGYTF
TRBJ1-4 TRBV6-5 TRBD1 14 - TGTGCCAGCAGAAAAGACAGGGGCGAGTCGAAACTGTTTTTT CASRKDRGESKLFF
TRBJ2-6 TRBV14 TRBD1 17 - TGTGCCAGCAACCGACAGGGGGCCCACTCTGGGGCCAACGTCCTGACTTTC CASNRQGAHSGANVLTF
TRBJ1-1 TRBV14 - 15 - TGTGCCAGCAGCCAAAGGCAGACTTTAAACACTGAAGCTTTCTTT CASSQRQTLNTEAFF
TRBJ2-3 TRBV2 TRBD2 16 - TGTGCCAGCGTGGACGAGACGGGGGGGGTCACAGATACGCAGTATTTT CASVDETGGVTDTQYF
TRBJ2-2 TRBV3-1/TRBV3-2 - 16 - TGTGCCAGCAGCCAGCAACCGGGGATAAAGGGCGGGGAGCTGTTTTTT CASSQQPGIKGGELFF
TRBJ1-5 TRBV6-5 TRBD1 14 - TGTGCCAGCAGAGGGGACAGTGGATATCAGCCCCAGCATTTT CASRGDSGYQPQHF
TRBJ2-3 TRBV11-2 TRBD2 19 - TGTGCCAGCAGCTTAGTTGGGACTAGCGGGGGGGCTGATTTGTATACGCAGTATTTT CASSLVGTSGGADLYTQYF
TRBJ2-7 TRBV6-5 - 13 - TGTGCCAGCGACACAGAAGCCTCCTACGAGCAGTACTTC CASDTEASYEQYF
TRBJ1-2 TRBV5-4 TRBD1 16 - TGTGCCAGCAGCTCGCCGGGGACAGGGGGCATTTATGGCTACACCTTC CASSSPGTGGIYGYTF
TRBJ2-5 TRBV5-1 - 13 - TGCGCCAGCAGCACTGATCCGTCCGCGACCCAGTACTTC CASSTDPSATQYF
TRBJ2-5 TRBV4-1 - 16 - TGCGCCAGCAGCCAAGATCATTGGGGGCGCCTGGAGACCCAGTACTTC CASSQDHWGRLETQYF
TRBJ2-1 TRBV5-1 TRBD1 13 - TGCGCCAGCAGCCAGCAGGGGGCGTGGGGGCAGTTCTTC CASSQQGAWGQFF
TRBJ2-7 TRBV18 TRBD1 14 - TGTGCCAGCTCACCAACGACAGGGGACTACGAGCAGTACTTC CASSPTTGDYEQYF
TRBJ2-2 TRBV24-1 TRBD1 15 - TGTGCCACCAGTGACCCGACAGGGCGGTCCGGGGAGCTGTTTTTT CATSDPTGRSGELFF
TRBJ1-2 TRBV5-1 - 13 - TGCGCCAGCAGGGAACCACAGGTAGACGGCTACACCTTC CASREPQVDGYTF
TRBJ2-3 TRBV4-1 - 12 many TGCGCCAGCAGCCAAATATTAGATACGCAGTATTTT CASSQILDTQYF
TRBJ1-3 TRBV18 - 15 - TGTGCCAGCTCACCATTGGGCCTTGCTGGAAACACCATATATTTT CASSPLGLAGNTIYF
TRBJ1-2 TRBV12-3/TRBV12-4 - 13 - TGTGCCAGCAGTTTAAGAGGGAACTATGGCTACACCTTC CASSLRGNYGYTF